This T cell receptor (beta chain) was retrieved from a study of neurological immune-mediated disorders. Synthesis of cDNA was carried out by template-switch 5'RACE. The reaction used 10-nucleotide random UMIs. MiXCR, run by TCRdb on the 5' RACE reads, gives a single entry per CDR3 protein. The sample records around 66,000 distinct CDR3 sequences, around 5% being singletons. There are many counts of this clonotype. Germline V gene data show CDR1 as ENHRY and CDR2 as SYGVKD. With V trimmed by 6 bases and J by 3 bases, 2 bases remained unmatched. The CDR3 sequence is 13 residues long. The receptor's source is a woman in her sixties or seventies with multiple sclerosis. The chain joins TRBV10-3 to TRBJ2-7, with 10 nucleotides matching TRBD2. Sequenced material: PBMCs. The CDR3 nucleotides read TGTGCCATCAGAGAGCGGGAGGGCTACGAGCAGTACTTC. Translated: CAIREREGYEQYF.